This T cell receptor (beta chain) comes out of a study of shared clonotypes between healthy human individuals. Findings of the study overall: Shared clonotypes across all four donors exceeded non-shared ones in generation probability.

Libraries were prepared by immunoSEQ multiplex PCR; TCRdb keeps only in-frame clonotypes and omits some of them. The table lists about 2,500,000 clones, just over 90% of them singletons. Comment on this clone: Antigen specificity is unknown.

CDR1 MNHEY and CDR2 SMNVEV come from the germline V gene (reference sequence). CDR3 length: 14 amino acids. V shed 5 bases and J 7 bases; nucleotides not matched to a gene: 7. The sequence was obtained from a man aged 18 to 29 in good health. The sequenced sample was naive CD4+ T cells sorted from blood. The subset denotes: CD45RA+ positively selected. V usage is TRBV27 and J usage is TRBJ1-5; 8 bases match TRBD1. CDR3 sequence: CASSRTGSGQPQHF. The CDR3 DNA reads as TGTGCCAGCAGTAGGACAGGGTCTGGGCAGCCCCAGCATTTT.